One and the same sample provided the 11 T cell receptor beta chains below, sequenced in a study of response to subunit inactivated influenza vaccine. TCRdb re-analysed the RT-PCR reads in MiXCR, keeping a single row per CDR3 protein. This sample has a few hundred thousand distinct CDR3 sequences; 12% to 15% occur once, and the top ten carry 11%. Specimen: PBMCs from blood, collected about 13 days after vaccination. These receptor sequences come from a man over 45 who received an inactivated influenza vaccine.

V usage is TRBV28 and J usage is TRBJ1-2, with D perhaps TRBD1 (6 bases). The CDR3 contains 17 residues. The V and J ends lost 2 bases and 2 bases respectively, with 18 bases between them. The germline V gene has CDR1 MDHEN and CDR2 SYDVKM. In DNA, the CDR3 is TGTGCCAGCAGTTTAAGCTTAAACGTCAGGGGAAACTATGGCTACACCTTC. Its translation is CASSLSLNVRGNYGYTF.

V is TRBV18 and J is TRBJ1-1; D unclear. Germline loops: CDR1 KGHSH, CDR2 LQKENI. Trimming shortened V by 0 bases and J by 1 base, and 12 bases separated the two germline ends. This CDR3 region has 16 residues. CDR3 DNA sequence: TGTGCCAGCTCACCACCCCCACGCGGAAGGAACACTGAAGCTTTCTTT. This gives the protein CASSPPPRGRNTEAFF.

The rearrangement uses TRBV4-2 and TRBJ2-2; tentative D call: TRBD2 (6 bases). CDR1 and CDR2 (germline): LGHNA, YNFKEQ. Trimming shortened V by 2 bases and J by 2 bases, and 12 bases separated the two germline ends. The CDR3 length is 16 residues. CDR3 region: CASSQRGTFNTGELFF. As DNA, the CDR3 is TGTGCCAGCAGCCAACGGGGGACCTTCAACACCGGGGAGCTGTTTTTT.

V gene TRBV29-1 combines with J gene TRBJ2-3, with 8 bases fitting TRBD2. The trim removed 7 bases at V and 2 bases at J, leaving 8 bases unmatched. Germline CDR1 is SQVTM and CDR2 is ANQGSEA. The CDR3 consists of 14 residues. The CDR3 nucleotides are TGCAGCGCTCCTACGCGGGAGGTCACAGATACGCAGTATTTT. Translation: CSAPTREVTDTQYF.

This clonotype was seen ten or more times. This chain connects TRBV7-2 to TRBJ1-1; D possibly corresponds to TRBD1 (6 bases). Germline V gene lookup returns CDR1 SGHTA and CDR2 FQGNSA. The CDR3 contains 14 residues. The V end was cut by 1 base, the J end by 11 bases, with 17 bases between. The CDR3 DNA sequence: TGTGCCAGCAGCTTAGTCGACAGGCGTTTGTGGGCTTTCTTT. Translating gives CASSLVDRRLWAFF.

This chain uses TRBV9 with TRBJ1-6; 8 bases are shared with TRBD1. After removal of 2 bases from V and 9 bases from J, the junction contained 7 bases not matched to a gene. This CDR3 region has 15 residues. Germline V gives CDR1 SGDLS, CDR2 YYNGEE. CDR3 nucleotides: TGTGCCAGCAGCGTCCGAACAGGGGGGGTTTCACCCCTCCACTTT. It translates to CASSVRTGGVSPLHF.

This clonotype was seen a handful of times. The chain uses TRBV14 and TRBJ2-1; D possibly corresponds to TRBD1 (5 bases). The germline V and J ends were trimmed by 0 bases and 3 bases, with 15 bases remaining between them. The V gene's germline CDR1 is SGHDN and CDR2 FVKESK. This CDR3 is built from 17 residues. CDR3 in DNA: TGTGCCAGCAGCCAAGATCGATGGGGCAACCTCTACAATGAGCAGTTCTTC. This codes for CASSQDRWGNLYNEQFF.

The rearrangement uses TRBV11-3 and TRBJ2-1; tentative D call: TRBD2 (7 bases). Germline CDR1 is SGHNT and CDR2 is YENEEA. V was trimmed by 3 bases and J by 7 bases, leaving 16 bases between them. This CDR3 is 15 amino acids long. CDR3 in amino acids: CASSLSGGLSNEQFF. The DNA for the CDR3 is TGTGCCAGCAGCTTGTCGGGGGGCCTAAGTAATGAGCAGTTCTTC.

This clonotype was observed a few times. The rearrangement joins TRBV2 to TRBJ1-2, with D unclear. The CDR3 sequence is 12 residues long. The V end was cut by 6 bases, the J end by 2 bases, with 7 bases between. Germline-derived CDR1 and CDR2 are SNHLY and FYNNEI. The CDR3 DNA follows: TGTGCCAGCAGCCCCGAGAACTATGGCTACACCTTC. It yields the protein CASSPENYGYTF.

This clonotype was observed a few times. The gene calls are TRBV5-1 and TRBJ2-2, with 10 bases that match TRBD2. The CDR3 loop spans 15 amino acids. CDR1 is SGHRS and CDR2 is YFSETQ in the germline V gene. V trimming: 4 bases; J trimming: 2 bases; junction bases outside the gene matches: 2. The DNA for the CDR3 is TGCGCCAGCAGCACTAGCGGGGATAACACCGGGGAGCTGTTTTTT. The encoded protein is CASSTSGDNTGELFF. Using reference TRBV5-1 and TRBJ2-2 for the parts outside the CDR3, the full variable domain is KAGVTQTPRYLIKTRGQQVTLSCSPISGHRSVSWYQQTPGQGLQFLFEYFSETQRNKGNFPGRFSGRQFSNSRSEMNVSTLELGDSALYLCASSTSGDNTGELFFGEGSRLTVL.

This clonotype was seen only a few times. The chain couples TRBV2 to TRBJ1-5, with D maybe TRBD1 (5 bases). Between the trimmed V and J ends, which lost 4 bases and 5 bases, there was a span of 15 bases. This CDR3 region has 15 residues. Germline values: CDR1 SNHLY, CDR2 FYNNEI. The CDR3 DNA follows: TGTGCCAGCAGTGTCTCCTTGGGGGGATATCAGCCCCAGCATTTT. Translated, it gives CASSVSLGGYQPQHF. Looking up the rest from reference TRBV2 and TRBJ1-5 gives the full variable domain: EPEVTQTPSHQVTQMGQEVILRCVPISNHLYFYWYRQILGQKVEFLVSFYNNEISEKSEIFDDQFSVERPDGSNFTLKIRSTKLEDSAMYFCASSVSLGGYQPQHFGDGTRLSIL.